This TCR beta chain was observed in a study of cytomegalovirus exposure and HLA in healthy donors (dated by TCRdb to the late 2010s). A note on the overall study: According to an earlier analysis of around 600 of the donors, 150 million to 200 million T cells yielded 117 million unique TCR beta sequences and 276 Gb of sequence data. An early release that covered fewer than 750 HLA-typed donors contained approximately 290 gigabases of sequencing data and 85 million to 100 million unique TCR sequences. The genetic ancestry cluster associated with self-reported Caucasian donors included 70% to 85% of the roughly 410 genotyped donors. The study was designed to test whether signatures of past pathogen exposure could be identified by cataloging public T cell receptors. Using immunosequencing, the study profiled T cell repertoires from 640 or so subjects and related those repertoires to cytomegalovirus serostatus. In addition to the first cohort of roughly 700 subjects, a separate validation cohort of 120 different subjects was used. To predict cytomegalovirus infection status, the study combined high-throughput TCR immunosequencing, statistical association of individual TCRs with disease status, and machine learning. A later analysis re-analyzed previously published TCR beta repertoires from 660 or so donors and added high-resolution HLA genotyping to study TCR occurrence patterns. Rather than drawing on any new phenotypic data, the later analysis identified candidate immune exposures from TCR beta sequences and the way those sequences occurred across donors. To decide whether each TCR beta V gene segment behaved as functional or pseudogenic, an earlier analysis of nearly 600 of the donors relied on high-throughput TCR beta sequencing. Donor age, sex, ethnicity and CMV serostatus were compiled together with the repertoire data. In a later genetic analysis, genome-wide SNP genotypes for 398 of the 666 donors were used, and that subset was treated as a discovery cohort. All discovery cohort repertoires had been generated using a single sequencing platform. HLA typing covered class I and class II loci at four-digit resolution. The number of typed donors differed by locus: 629-630 for A, B, C, DRB1 and DQB1; 500 to 550 for DQA1; about 600 for DPA1; and around 470 for DPB1. Roughly 5 DR-DQ haplotypes were handled as single units for association and clustering because linkage in the cohort was strong. Across about 370 genotyped donors of the cohort, an average of roughly 200,000 unique TCR beta nucleotide sequences per donor were sequenced, and roughly 18% of those sequences were non-productive.

The cohort comprised 550 to 700 healthy bone marrow donors. At the time of sampling, every cohort member was nominally healthy, though immune exposures that went unrecorded were likely present. The donor was CMV seropositive and belonged to the group of 250 to 300 seropositive cohort members. A peripheral blood sample was collected from each donor, and TCR beta sequencing was performed on peripheral blood mononuclear cells. The Qiagen DNeasy Blood Extraction Kit was used to extract genomic DNA from the blood cell samples. A word on this clone: There is no known antigen for this receptor. Within one base of it there is no much larger clone, and no base qualities were kept.

From its cysteine to its phenylalanine, the CDR3 spans 15 amino acids. The kept DNA is CDR3 alone, 45 bases in frame from the first base. Relative to germline, V is missing 1 base and J is missing 2 bases, with 5 bases of the junction outside any gene match. For CDR1 and CDR2, the germline V gene lists MNHNS and SASEGT. The paper's findings and limits, for the study overall: CMV serostatus was the only immune exposure information available for the cohort. Correlated functional status among segregating V segments might be attributable to linkage disequilibrium, but an unknown experimental factor could not be ruled out. In both the original and validation cohorts, the classifier was reported to diagnose cytomegalovirus status with high specificity and sensitivity. A cluster of highly shared sequence variants was judged likely to represent a technical artifact of the sequencing pipeline. At a false discovery rate of 0.05, a later analysis linked around 17,000 TCR beta sequences to specific HLA alleles. According to a later analysis, TCR association rates differed among HLA loci, with DRB1 alleles showing the most associated TCRs and HLA-C alleles showing the fewest. A later genetic analysis associated a missense DCLRE1C variant with V-gene and J-gene trimming of TCR beta chains, and an independent cohort replicated the association. Some 16 rarely observed V segments, including chromosome 9 orphons, were excluded from the earlier analysis of several hundred of the donors because counts were too low. Across donors, most TCR sequences were observed very rarely, whereas some public TCRs were present in many individuals. Because HLA typing was missing for some donors at each locus, association tests included only the typed subset. A later analysis reported that several top co-occurrence clusters appeared linked to parvovirus B19, influenza, CMV and Epstein-Barr virus. In a later genetic analysis, fewer N-insertions in productive TCRs were reported among donors in an Asian-associated ancestry cluster than the roughly 640-donor mean. In the study, some 160 TCR beta chains were listed as associated with cytomegalovirus. This cohort had only TCR beta chains sequenced, and the lack of alpha or paired-chain data limited which features could be detected. Some IMGT-functional V segments, including TRBV6-2 and TRBV6-3, could not be told apart with the 87-base-pair reads, so those segments were excluded. The authors suggested that the approach could potentially be generalized to other disease states and immunological phenotypes. When HLA alleles, especially DR and DQ, strongly co-occurred, TCR associations were difficult to assign to individual alleles. Compared with equally common non-associated chains, HLA-associated TCR beta chains in a later analysis were more clonally expanded and had lower generation probabilities. A later analysis found that most CMV-associated TCR beta chains appeared HLA-restricted, with HLA associations seemingly driven largely by CMV exposure. In vitro tests confirmed that a few of the cytomegalovirus-associated TCR beta chains recognize cytomegalovirus antigens. Sequencing depth was assumed to be roughly uniform across donors in the presence/absence analyses, though that assumption may not hold. A further reported finding was that TCR beta sequences accurately predicted the HLA-A and HLA-B alleles for most subjects in the first cohort. Broadly in line with IMGT annotations, most TCR beta V segments showed up in productive rearrangements about 90% or about 30% of the time in an earlier analysis of several hundred of the donors.

Library generation was performed with the immunoSEQ multiplex PCR assay. For the multiplex PCR, a mixture combining 60 forward primers for TCR Vbeta segments and 13 reverse primers for TCR Jbeta segments was used. A multiplex PCR assay on genomic DNA amplified the CDR3 region of rearranged TCR beta genes. On the Illumina HiSeq System, the amplified TCR beta libraries were sequenced as 87-base-pair reads. The paper's data handling went like this. A later analysis tallied 75 million to 95 million unique TCR beta chains across the 640 or so repertoires, and some 12 million of those chains were shared by two or more donors. Raw reads were error-corrected and collapsed into unique sequences with a nearest-neighbor algorithm that merged closely related sequences to remove PCR and sequencing errors. V, D and J gene segments were assigned by aligning CDR3 sequences to IMGT reference sequences. For a sequence to be retained, a match of at least six nucleotides to both a V gene segment and a J gene segment was required. A rearrangement counted as productive if the CDR3 had no stop codons and remained in frame with V and J, and every other rearrangement counted as non-productive. CDR3 was defined by IMGT convention, running from the second conserved V-encoded cysteine to the conserved J-encoded phenylalanine. Sequences without an unambiguous match to a single V gene segment were excluded from the earlier analysis of several hundred of the donors. In an earlier analysis of 587 of the donors, V segments were called functional above 56.7% productive rearrangements and were called segregating when the between-donor standard deviation exceeded 5%. A statistical classification framework was developed to diagnose cytomegalovirus status using the catalog of TCR beta chain sequences. A later analysis assigned V and J genes by comparing TCR nucleotide sequences with IMGT/GENE-DB human TR gene sequences. In a later analysis, CDR3 sequences and most-parsimonious VDJ recombination scenarios were assigned using the TCRdist pipeline. In a later analysis, each TCR beta chain was defined by its CDR3 amino acid sequence together with its V-gene family, and reads without a unique V-gene family were excluded. A later analysis removed roughly 590 highly shared, low-generation-probability nucleotide sequences to deal with suspected cross-contamination and a sequencing artifact. For each public chain, a later analysis derived a clonal expansion index from normalized ranks of inferred template counts within each repertoire. In a later analysis, generation probabilities were computed using a VDJ recombination model fitted to out-of-frame rearrangements, and the results were checked against IGoR. Hypergeometric tests were used in a later analysis to score TCR-TCR, TCR-HLA and TCR-CMV co-occurrence, with a repertoire-size bias correction applied to the TCR pairs. False discovery rates were estimated in a later analysis by permuting HLA or CMV assignments 20 times. In a later analysis, co-occurring TCRs were grouped with DBSCAN, and TCRdist sequence similarity was added when clustering was performed within HLA-allele-positive subsets. Repertoires with fewer than 30,000 or more than 120,000 public chains were left out of co-occurrence clustering, as were about five repertoires with anomalous nucleotide sharing. TCRdb provides this immuneACCESS table in a form limited to in-frame rearrangements. Some clones are lacking; in checked studies, under half of them reflect an unresolved V gene, and why the rest are absent is not known. That table is the source of V, J and clone size, and D and trimming were worked out from the DNA. Present in this sample are some 110,000 clones, 80% to 85% of which were seen just once. 22% of the sample is held by the ten biggest clonotypes.

The material sequenced was PBMCs. The receptor comes from a man between 25 and 39 years old in good health and CMV-seropositive. The chain links TRBV6-1 with TRBJ2-7, and 7 bases in between align with TRBD2. The CDR3 loop reads CASSEEGGGAYEQYF. The base sequence is TGTGCCAGCAGTGAAGAAGGTGGGGGGGCCTACGAGCAGTACTTC.